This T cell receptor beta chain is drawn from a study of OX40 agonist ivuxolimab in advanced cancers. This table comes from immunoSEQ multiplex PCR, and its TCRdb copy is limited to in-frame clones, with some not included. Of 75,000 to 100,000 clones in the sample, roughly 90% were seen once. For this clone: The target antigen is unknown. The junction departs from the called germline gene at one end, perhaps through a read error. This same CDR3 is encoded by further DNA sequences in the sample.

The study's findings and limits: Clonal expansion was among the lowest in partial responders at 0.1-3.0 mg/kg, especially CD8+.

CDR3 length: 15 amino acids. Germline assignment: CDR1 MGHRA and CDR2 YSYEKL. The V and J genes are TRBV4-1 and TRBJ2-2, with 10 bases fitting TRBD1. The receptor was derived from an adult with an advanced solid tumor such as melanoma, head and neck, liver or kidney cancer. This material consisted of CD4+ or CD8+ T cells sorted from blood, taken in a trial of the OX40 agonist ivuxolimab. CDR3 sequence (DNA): TGCGCCAGTAGCCAATGGGACAGGGGAGCCGGGGAGCTGTTTTTT. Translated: CASSQWDRGAGELFF.